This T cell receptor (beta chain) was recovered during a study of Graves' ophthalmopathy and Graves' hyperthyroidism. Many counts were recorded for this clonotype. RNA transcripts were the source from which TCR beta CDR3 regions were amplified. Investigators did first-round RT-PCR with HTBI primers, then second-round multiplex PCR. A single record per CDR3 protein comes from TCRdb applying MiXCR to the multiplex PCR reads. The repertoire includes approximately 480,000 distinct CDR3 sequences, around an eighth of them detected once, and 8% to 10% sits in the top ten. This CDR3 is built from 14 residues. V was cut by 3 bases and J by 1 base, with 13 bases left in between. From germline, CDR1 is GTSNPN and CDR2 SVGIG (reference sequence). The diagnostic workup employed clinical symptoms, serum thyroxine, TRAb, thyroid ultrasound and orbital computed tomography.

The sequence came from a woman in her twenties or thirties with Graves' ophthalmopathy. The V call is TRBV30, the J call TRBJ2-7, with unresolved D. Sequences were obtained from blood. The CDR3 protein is CAWSAEAVSYEQYF. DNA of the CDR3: TGTGCCTGGAGCGCAGAGGCGGTTTCCTACGAGCAGTACTTC.